This TCR beta chain is from a study of blood T cell repertoires in COVID-19. Sequencing was performed with immunoSEQ multiplex PCR; in TCRdb, only in-frame clones are kept and a portion is missing. Among hundreds of thousands of clones listed, approximately 92% were seen once. The CDR3 loop spans 13 amino acids. The germline gives CDR1 SGHDN, CDR2 FVKESK. V was trimmed by 4 bases and J by 5 bases, leaving 11 bases between them. Sequenced sample: PBMCs or T cells enriched from blood (not recorded which). The chain is built from TRBV14 and TRBJ1-1; D perhaps matches TRBD1 (5 bases). This TCR came from a man aged 25-40 years who had recovered from COVID-19. The CDR3 DNA follows: TGTGCCAGCAGCCTCCAGGAGGGGACTGAAGCTTTCTTT. It encodes CASSLQEGTEAFF.